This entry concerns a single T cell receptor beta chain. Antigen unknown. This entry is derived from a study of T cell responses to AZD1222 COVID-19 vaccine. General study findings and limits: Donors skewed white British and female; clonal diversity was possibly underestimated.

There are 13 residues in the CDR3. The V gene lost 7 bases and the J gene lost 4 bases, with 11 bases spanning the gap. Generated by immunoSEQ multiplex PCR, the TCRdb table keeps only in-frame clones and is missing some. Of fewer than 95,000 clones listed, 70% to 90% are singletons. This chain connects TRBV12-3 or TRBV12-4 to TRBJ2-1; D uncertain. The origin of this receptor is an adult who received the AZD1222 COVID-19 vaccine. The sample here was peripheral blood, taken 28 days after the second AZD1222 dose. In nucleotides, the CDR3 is TGTGCCAGCACCATGTCCAGATACAATGAGCAGTTCTTC. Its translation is CASTMSRYNEQFF.